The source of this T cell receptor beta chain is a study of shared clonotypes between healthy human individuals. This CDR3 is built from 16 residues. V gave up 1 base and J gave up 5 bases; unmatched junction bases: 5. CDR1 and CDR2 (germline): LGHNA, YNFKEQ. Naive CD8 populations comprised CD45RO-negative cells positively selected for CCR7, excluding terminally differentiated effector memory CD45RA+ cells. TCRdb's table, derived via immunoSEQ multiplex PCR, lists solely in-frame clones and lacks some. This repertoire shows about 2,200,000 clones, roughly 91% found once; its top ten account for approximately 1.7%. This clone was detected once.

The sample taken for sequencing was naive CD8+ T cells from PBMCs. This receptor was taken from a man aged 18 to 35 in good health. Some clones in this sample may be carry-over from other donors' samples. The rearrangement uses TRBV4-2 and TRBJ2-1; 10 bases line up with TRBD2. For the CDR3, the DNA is TGTGCCAGCAGCCAAGTGGGGACTAGCGTAAACAATGAGCAGTTCTTC. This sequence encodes CASSQVGTSVNNEQFF.